The rows below give T cell receptor beta chains drawn from one sample of a study of siplizumab effects on memory and regulatory T cells. Sequenced by immunoSEQ multiplex PCR; TCRdb stores in-frame clones only, minus some. The sample consists of over 80,000 clones, about 93% of them appearing once. Sequencing input: non-Treg CD4+ T cells sorted from blood. The receptors here all came from a human donor in good health. Each CDR3 is given with its conserved first and last residue.

cdr3_aa v_call cdr3_length
CASSWMTLEAFF TRBV28 12
CASSRGLAGGSEQYF TRBV6-5 15
CASSLALGVPEGYTF TRBV5-4 15
CASSKIGTTKTTDTQYF TRBV19 17
CASSTRAGSLNEQFF TRBV7-3 15
CASSLTRYEQYF TRBV28 12
CASSDITVSYEQYF TRBV25-1 14
CASTLAGGRGEQYF TRBV5-4 14
CASSSEQGNTIYF TRBV7-3 13
CASSLGPGQGAYEQYF TRBV11-3 16
CASSIWASGTDTQYF TRBV19 15
CASSLAAGTEAFF TRBV11-2 13
CASSPNTGGAYVLTF TRBV7-2 15
CAWSILREFNEQFF TRBV30 14
CARCGRGHEQYF TRBV23-1 12
CASSFGRNTGELFF TRBV27 14
CAWSVHQAGSSGYTF TRBV30 15
CATQGQGINQPQHF TRBV2 14
CASTQTVPYEQYF TRBV28 13
CASRGGQGHTEAFF TRBV28 14
CASSLRRLGFAYNEQFF TRBV7-6 17
CASSFQGPGTDTQYF TRBV5-6 15
CASSTRDRSSPGANVLTF TRBV19 18
CASSLAMTGPTEAFF TRBV7-9 15
CASTWDRRHEQYF TRBV6-6 13
CASSLIRGGNTGELFF TRBV5-4 16
CASSFLDRGETQYF TRBV9 14
CASSFGGGEETQYF TRBV5-1 14